A selection of T cell receptor beta chains follows, all from one sample in a study of blood T cell repertoires in COVID-19. Profiling relied on immunoSEQ multiplex PCR, and the TCRdb table lists in-frame clones only, not all of them. The data contain a few hundred thousand clones, around 90% of them singletons. The sample comprised peripheral blood. Source of these receptors: a man between 70 and 80 years old with acute or convalescent COVID-19. The CDR3 runs from the conserved cysteine through the conserved F or W. The D gene is left open where the match is weak. The size entry is marked missing in some rows and otherwise reads once, few, many or a size class.

>TRBD2|17|-|TRBJ2-2|TRBV3-1/TRBV3-2
TGTGCCAGCAGCCAAGCACGGCTAGCGGGAGTGGTCGGGGAGCTGTTTTTT
CASSQARLAGVVGELFF
>TRBD1|11|-|TRBJ2-7|TRBV20-1
TGCAGTGTAGGGACAGCCTACGAGCAGTACTTC
CSVGTAYEQYF
>-|17|-|TRBJ1-5|TRBV3-1/TRBV3-2
TGTGCCAGCAGCCCGGGACATATCTCGGATGGCAATCAGCCCCAGCATTTT
CASSPGHISDGNQPQHF
>-|14|-|TRBJ1-1|TRBV5-1
TGCGCCAGCAGCTTGACAGTGATGAACACTGAAGCTTTCTTT
CASSLTVMNTEAFF
>-|15|-|TRBJ1-2|TRBV7-9
TGTGCCAGCAGCTGGGACTTGCTACCTATCTATGGCTACACCTTC
CASSWDLLPIYGYTF
>TRBD1|15|-|TRBJ2-1|TRBV5-5
TGTGCCAGCAGCTTGGGGGACAGGGGGTGGAATGAGCAGTTCTTC
CASSLGDRGWNEQFF
>TRBD1|16|-|TRBJ2-1|TRBV18
TGTGCCAGCTCACGGACAACAGGGGCGCCTACAGATGAGCAGTTCTTC
CASSRTTGAPTDEQFF
>TRBD1|14|-|TRBJ2-3|TRBV6-6
TGTGCCAGCAGTCAGTCAGGGGGTGTCTCTACGCAGTATTTT
CASSQSGGVSTQYF
>TRBD1|17|-|TRBJ2-3|TRBV11-2
TGTGCCAGCAGCAATCCACGGGACAGGGGGTATTCGGATACGCAGTATTTT
CASSNPRDRGYSDTQYF
>-|14|-|TRBJ2-1|TRBV18
TGTGCCAGCTCACAGGGGGTCTCCTACAATGAGCAGTTCTTC
CASSQGVSYNEQFF
>-|15|few|TRBJ1-1|TRBV19
TGTGCCAGTAGTACTGACGGGAGAGGGAACACTGAAGCTTTCTTT
CASSTDGRGNTEAFF
>-|13|-|TRBJ2-7|TRBV7-9
TGTGCCACTAGCCGGCAGAGCTCCTACGAGCAGTACTTC
CATSRQSSYEQYF
>TRBD2|16|-|TRBJ2-5|TRBV11-1
TGTGCCAGCAGCTTCTCTAGCGGAGGCTGGGGGGAGACCCAGTACTTC
CASSFSSGGWGETQYF
>-|15|once|TRBJ2-3|TRBV5-1
TGCGCCAGCAGCTTGGGAAGTGGGAGCGCAGATACGCAGTATTTT
CASSLGSGSADTQYF
>TRBD2|16|few|TRBJ2-7|TRBV6-5
TGTGCCAGCAGTTACTCCACTAGCGGGAGGGCCTCCGAGCAGTACTTC
CASSYSTSGRASEQYF
>-|14|-|TRBJ1-1|TRBV3-1/TRBV3-2
TGTGCCAGCAGCCAAGGGGGCCCGAACACTGAAGCTTTCTTT
CASSQGGPNTEAFF
>-|11|-|TRBJ2-7|TRBV20-1
TGCAGTGCCCCCTCGGCCTACGAGCAGTACTTC
CSAPSAYEQYF
>-|16|-|TRBJ2-2|TRBV5-1
TGCGCCAGCCGATTAATTCCAGGGACATCGGCCGGGGAGCTGTTTTTT
CASRLIPGTSAGELFF
>TRBD2|12|once|TRBJ2-7|TRBV6-5
TGTGCCAGCTTGAGCGGGGCCTACGAGCAGTACTTC
CASLSGAYEQYF
>TRBD2|16|-|TRBJ2-3|TRBV18
TGTGCCAGCTCACCAGGCTCTAGCGGGACCACAGATACGCAGTATTTT
CASSPGSSGTTDTQYF
>TRBD2|16|-|TRBJ2-7|TRBV19
TGTGCCAGTAGTCCCCAGTACAGTAGCGGGAGATATGAGCAGTACTTC
CASSPQYSSGRYEQYF
>-|16|-|TRBJ2-5|TRBV9
TGTGCCAGCAGCCCCGGGCATAGCGGATTCCAAGAGACCCAGTACTTC
CASSPGHSGFQETQYF
>TRBD2|15|once|TRBJ2-1|TRBV5-6
TGTGCCAGCAGCTTGGTCAGCGGGAGAGGCAATGAGCAGTTCTTC
CASSLVSGRGNEQFF
>-|14|-|TRBJ2-5|TRBV5-1
TGCGCCAGCAGCTTGGGGGCAGGTAGGGAGACCCAGTACTTC
CASSLGAGRETQYF
>-|16|-|TRBJ2-3|TRBV3-1/TRBV3-2
TGTGCCAGCAGCCAAGATTTCGGGAGTGGCACAGATACGCAGTATTTT
CASSQDFGSGTDTQYF
>TRBD1|15|-|TRBJ2-1|TRBV5-1
TGCGCCAGCAGCTTGGGACAGGGCCCTTACAATGAGCAGTTCTTC
CASSLGQGPYNEQFF
>-|14|-|TRBJ2-7|TRBV28
TGTGCCAGCAGTTTACCGGGGACACTCAACGAGCAGTACTTC
CASSLPGTLNEQYF
>-|12|-|TRBJ1-4|TRBV28
TGTGCCAGCAGCCGGGGGGGGAGAAAACTGTTTTTT
CASSRGGRKLFF
>TRBD2|15|-|TRBJ2-1|TRBV2
TGTGCCAGCAAGTCTGAAGCGGGAGGGCTTAATGAGCAGTTCTTC
CASKSEAGGLNEQFF
>-|13|-|TRBJ1-5|TRBV11-2
TGTGCCAGCAGCTTAGACAGGGGACAGCCCCAGCATTTT
CASSLDRGQPQHF
>TRBD2|14|once|TRBJ2-3|TRBV7-3
TGTGCCAGCAGCGAAAGTAGCGGGACAGATACGCAGTATTTT
CASSESSGTDTQYF
>-|14|-|TRBJ1-5|TRBV9
TGTGCCAGCAGCGATAATCCCTTCCAGCAGCCCCAGCATTTT
CASSDNPFQQPQHF
>TRBD2|16|-|TRBJ2-1|TRBV4-2
TGTGCCAGCAGCCAAGTAGGGGCTAGCGGGAGGAATGAGCAGTTCTTC
CASSQVGASGRNEQFF
>-|13|-|TRBJ2-1|TRBV5-4
TGTGCCAGCAGCATATCCCCTAGCAATGAGCAGTTCTTC
CASSISPSNEQFF
>TRBD2|15|-|TRBJ2-7|TRBV6-2/TRBV6-3
TGTGCCAGCAGCCACGGGACTAAAAAAAGCTACGAGCAGTACTTC
CASSHGTKKSYEQYF
>-|14|-|TRBJ1-1|TRBV10-3
TGTGCCATCCGGGGGGGGCCGGGGAACACTGAAGCTTTCTTT
CAIRGGPGNTEAFF
>-|15|-|TRBJ2-3|TRBV29-1
TGCAGCGTTGATATAGTCCAGGGTCTGGCAGATACGCAGTATTTT
CSVDIVQGLADTQYF
>TRBD1|15|-|TRBJ1-1|TRBV19
TGTGCCAGTAAAAAGACAGGGACTTATAACACTGAAGCTTTCTTT
CASKKTGTYNTEAFF
>TRBD2|17|-|TRBJ2-3|TRBV29-1
TGCAGCACGCTGGGAGAGAGGATGACTAGCGGGAGATATACGCAGTATTTT
CSTLGERMTSGRYTQYF
>-|18|once|TRBJ2-6|TRBV11-3
TGTGCCAGCAGCTTAGGGGGGAGTCAGGGGTATGGGGCCAACGTCCTGACTTTC
CASSLGGSQGYGANVLTF
>TRBD2|17|-|TRBJ2-2|TRBV7-3
TGTGCCAGCAGCTTAACGGGGACTAGCGGGAGGCCCGGGGAGCTGTTTTTT
CASSLTGTSGRPGELFF
>-|11|-|TRBJ2-5|TRBV28
TGTGCCAGCAGGCTCAGGGAGACCCAGTACTTC
CASRLRETQYF
>TRBD1|12|-|TRBJ1-2|TRBV30
TGTGCCTGGAGGTTAGGGGGCGATGGCTACACCTTC
CAWRLGGDGYTF
>-|13|-|TRBJ1-4|TRBV3-1/TRBV3-2
TGTGCCAGCAGCTATACAACTAATGAAAAACTGTTTTTT
CASSYTTNEKLFF
>-|19|-|TRBJ1-1|TRBV3-1/TRBV3-2
TGTGCCAGCAGCCCCGCGGGGGGGGGATATACAGGGAAGCACACTGAAGCTTTCTTT
CASSPAGGGYTGKHTEAFF
>-|14|-|TRBJ1-5|TRBV24-1
TGTGCCACCAGTAGCCGGTATAGCAATCAGCCCCAGCATTTT
CATSSRYSNQPQHF
>TRBD2|15|once|TRBJ2-5|TRBV7-2
TGTGCCAGCAGCTTAGTTGCGGGAGGCCCAGAGACCCAGTACTTC
CASSLVAGGPETQYF
>-|15|-|TRBJ2-2|TRBV2
TGTGCCAGCAGGCCGGTGAGGGAGAACACCGGGGAGCTGTTTTTT
CASRPVRENTGELFF
>TRBD2|16|-|TRBJ2-1|TRBV5-1
TGCGCCAGCAGCTTGGCCGGACTAGCGGGATACAATGAGCAGTTCTTC
CASSLAGLAGYNEQFF
>TRBD1|16|-|TRBJ1-1|TRBV29-1
TGCAGCGTTGGGAATGGTGGAGGGACAGTGAACACTGAAGCTTTCTTT
CSVGNGGGTVNTEAFF
>-|13|-|TRBJ2-7|TRBV27
TGTGCCAGCAGTCGGGACATAACCTACGAGCAGTACTTC
CASSRDITYEQYF
>-|13|few|TRBJ1-5|TRBV18
TGTGCCAGCTCACCCTCGCGGGAGCAGCCCCAGCATTTT
CASSPSREQPQHF
>TRBD1|14|-|TRBJ2-1|TRBV3-1/TRBV3-2
TGTGCCAGCAGCCTAAGGACAGGGGGCGATGAGCAGTTCTTC
CASSLRTGGDEQFF
>-|13|-|TRBJ1-5|TRBV14
TGTGCCAGCAGCCAACAGGTTGATCAGCCCCAGCATTTT
CASSQQVDQPQHF
>TRBD2|15|-|TRBJ2-7|TRBV18
TGTGCCAGCTCACTGAGACTAGCGGGATTCTACGAGCAGTACTTC
CASSLRLAGFYEQYF
>-|13|-|TRBJ2-3|TRBV14
TGTGCCAGCAGCCAGGGAGACTCGGGTACGCAGTATTTT
CASSQGDSGTQYF
>-|15|-|TRBJ1-5|TRBV3-1/TRBV3-2
TGTGCCAGCAGCCCACAGGGAAGGGGCAATCAGCCCCAGCATTTT
CASSPQGRGNQPQHF
>-|15|few|TRBJ1-2|TRBV6-6
TGTGCCAGCAGTTCCATTGATGAGGGAGTTGGTGGCTACACCTTC
CASSSIDEGVGGYTF
>TRBD1|18|-|TRBJ2-3|TRBV3-1/TRBV3-2
TGTGCCAGCAGCTCGTGGGACAGGCATAATAGTCCCGCACATACGCAGTATTTT
CASSSWDRHNSPAHTQYF